This TCR beta chain came from a study of T cell changes during pregnancy in multiple sclerosis (dated by TCRdb to 2018 to 2020). As for the study more broadly: The study looked at changes in the T cell repertoire across pregnancy in women with multiple sclerosis.

The V end loses 7 bases and the J end loses 6 bases, and a stretch of 7 bases separates them. CDR1 and CDR2, looked up from the germline V gene, are SNHLY and FYNNEI. The CDR3 has 12 amino acids, counting the end cysteine and phenylalanine. The entry retains the CDR3 DNA only, 36 bases that are in frame from base 1. Concerning this clone: What this receptor recognizes is not known. No qualities accompany the bases; no much larger clone lies one base away.

Library preparation employed the immunoSEQ multiplex PCR assay. TCRdb took over this immuneACCESS table, retaining in-frame rearrangements with V and J assigned. Such tables are incomplete; in checked studies, under half of the missing clones stem from an unresolved V gene, and the remainder is unexplained. The sample table holds tens of thousands of clones, of which approximately 92% were seen once. The biggest ten clones account for approximately 0.71% of the sample. The sample here was peripheral blood, taken in the second trimester of pregnancy. Recombination connected TRBV2 to TRBJ1-6; too little of a D gene remains to name it. This receptor was identified in a female donor in good health, enrolled as a control in a pregnancy study. The CDR3 region has the sequence CASTGGNSPLHF. The DNA reads as follows: TGTGCCAGCACCGGTGGTAATTCACCCCTCCACTTT.